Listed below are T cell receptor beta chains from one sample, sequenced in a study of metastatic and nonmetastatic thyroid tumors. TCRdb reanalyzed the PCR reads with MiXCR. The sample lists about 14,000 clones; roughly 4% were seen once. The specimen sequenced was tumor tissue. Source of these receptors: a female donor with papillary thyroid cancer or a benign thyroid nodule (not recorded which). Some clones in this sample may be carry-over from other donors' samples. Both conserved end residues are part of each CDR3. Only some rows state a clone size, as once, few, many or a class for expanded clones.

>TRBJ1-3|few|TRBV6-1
CASSEFELSSGNTIYF
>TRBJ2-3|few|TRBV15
CATGAGTDTQYF
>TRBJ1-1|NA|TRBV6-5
CASSYPGQETFF
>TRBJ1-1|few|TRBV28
CASTLSGTGAGYTEAFF
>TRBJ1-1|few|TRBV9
CASSVAAVMNTEAFF
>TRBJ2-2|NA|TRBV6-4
CASSDEGASGGELFF
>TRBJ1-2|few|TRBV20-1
CSARRTVHYGYTF
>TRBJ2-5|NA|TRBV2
CASSDLRLAGETQYF
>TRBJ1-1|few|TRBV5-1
CASSYKTGGDTEAFF
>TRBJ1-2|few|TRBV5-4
CASSTETGTNYGYTF
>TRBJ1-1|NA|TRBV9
CASSSGVLSTEAFF
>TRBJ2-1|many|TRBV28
CASGKGGLTSYNEQFF
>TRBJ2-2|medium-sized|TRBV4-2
CASSRKIRGDGELFF
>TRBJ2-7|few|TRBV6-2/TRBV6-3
CASSQDRVTEQYF
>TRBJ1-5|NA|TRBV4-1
CAGSHPQGNSNQPHHF
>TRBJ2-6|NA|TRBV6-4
CASTREAGANVLTF
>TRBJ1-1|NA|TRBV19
CASTGSTEAFF
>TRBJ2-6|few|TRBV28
CASSTTRGANVLTF